Below are 30 T cell receptor beta chains sequenced from a single sample in a study of T cells after yellow fever vaccination. TCRdb called the 5' RACE reads again in MiXCR, with one record for every CDR3 protein. The sample includes approximately 550,000 distinct CDR3 sequences, 15% to 20% seen only once; the top ten take roughly an eighth. Here the sequenced sample was PBMCs, taken 15 days after the yellow fever booster vaccination. The receptors come from a man under 40 who received the YFV17D yellow fever vaccine.

The V and J genes are TRBV15 and TRBJ2-1; D ambiguous. Germline-derived CDR1 and CDR2 are LNHNV and YYDKDF (reference sequence). With 1 base removed from V and 6 bases from J, the gap between germline ends came to 7 bases. The CDR3 runs to 13 residues. CDR3 in amino acids: CATSRGVGNEQFF. DNA of the CDR3: TGTGCCACCAGCAGAGGCGTGGGCAATGAGCAGTTCTTC.

The chain uses TRBV20-1 and TRBJ1-1; no definite D call. Deletions cut 3 bases from V and 4 bases from J, with 12 bases between. This CDR3 is 13 amino acids long. CDR1 and CDR2 (germline): DFQATT, SNEGSKA (reference sequence). For the CDR3, the DNA is TGCAGTGCTAGCGGGCAGCGTCTCACTGAAGCTTTCTTT. This gives the protein CSASGQRLTEAFF.

The J gene is TRBJ2-1, the V gene TRBV5-1, with TRBD1 matching over 8 bases. Germline CDR1 is SGHRS and CDR2 is YFSETQ. V gave up 1 base and J gave up 6 bases; unmatched junction bases: 6. This CDR3 region has 15 residues. The CDR3 reads CASSLSGQGFNEQFF. The CDR3 nucleotides are TGCGCCAGCAGCTTGTCTGGACAGGGCTTCAATGAGCAGTTCTTC.

This clonotype has only a few counts. The chain joins TRBV7-2 to TRBJ2-7; 11 bases fit TRBD2. J lost 4 bases, V lost 6 bases, and 14 bases had no gene match. CDR1 is SGHTA and CDR2 is FQGNSA in the germline V gene. CDR3 length: 17 amino acids. The CDR3 sequence: CASRTPLGGTSGYEQYF. CDR3 nucleotide sequence: TGTGCCAGCAGGACTCCCCTAGGGGGGACTAGCGGTTACGAGCAGTACTTC.

This clonotype showed up just a few times. This CDR3 reads CAISLAGGQAEQFF. CDR3 coding DNA: TGTGCCATCAGTTTAGCGGGAGGGCAGGCGGAGCAGTTCTTC. The chain joins TRBV10-3 to TRBJ2-1; 11 bases fit TRBD2. V trimming: 5 bases; J trimming: 10 bases; junction bases outside the gene matches: 7. The CDR3 runs 14 residues. Looked up from germline, CDR1 is ENHRY and CDR2 is SYGVKD.

V usage is TRBV20-1 and J usage is TRBJ2-7; TRBD1 might be the D (7 bases). The V end lost 5 bases, the J end lost 0 bases, and 26 bases lay between the germline ends. CDR3 length equals 18 residues. CDR1 is DFQATT and CDR2 is SNEGSKA in the germline V gene (reference sequence). CDR3 region: CSARLEGQPYSGSYEQYF. As DNA, the CDR3 is TGCAGTGCTCGGCTCGAGGGACAGCCTTATAGCGGCTCCTACGAGCAGTACTTC.

This clonotype showed up just a few times. V gene TRBV29-1 combines with J gene TRBJ2-6, with 9 bases lining up with TRBD1. CDR1 is SQVTM, CDR2 ANQGSEA, per germline. Trimming removed 4 bases from V and 2 bases from J; junction bases left unmatched: 9. The CDR3 is 17 amino acids. The CDR3 sequence is CSVAPGQGGAGANVLTF. CDR3 sequence (DNA): TGCAGCGTTGCGCCGGGACAGGGAGGAGCTGGGGCCAACGTCCTGACTTTC.

This clonotype was counted between two and nine times. The chain links TRBV16 to TRBJ1-1; D is perhaps TRBD1 (6 bases). Trimming took 4 bases from V and 6 from J, leaving 15 bases between them. Germline V gene sequence: CDR1 KGHSY, CDR2 FQNENV. There are 14 residues in the CDR3. The CDR3 loop is CASSRQQGTSEAFF. CDR3 bases: TGTGCCAGCAGCCGCCAACAGGGAACTTCTGAAGCTTTCTTT. The full variable domain, its missing parts supplied by reference TRBV16 and TRBJ1-1, is GEEVAQTPKHLVRGEGQKAKLYCAPIKGHSYVFWYQQVLKNEFKFLISFQNENVFDETGMPKERFSAKCLPNSPCSLEIQATKLEDSAVYFCASSRQQGTSEAFFGQGTRLTVV.

This clonotype was recorded a few times. The rearrangement links TRBV5-1 to TRBJ2-1; perhaps TRBD1 as D (5 bases). CDR3 length: 13 residues. Between the trimmed V and J ends, which lost 0 bases and 10 bases, there was a span of 11 bases. The germline V gene encodes CDR1 SGHRS and CDR2 YFSETQ. CDR3 protein: CASSLDRGGEQFF. CDR3 sequence (DNA): TGCGCCAGCAGCTTGGATAGGGGTGGCGAGCAGTTCTTC.

V usage is TRBV6-1 and J usage is TRBJ2-1, with TRBD2 identical over 9 bases. This CDR3 has 14 amino acids. V lost 6 bases to trimming and J lost 8 bases; unmatched junction nucleotides: 8. Germline CDR1 MNHNS, CDR2 SASEGT. CDR3 sequence: CASRGLAVIYEQFF. The CDR3 coding sequence is TGTGCCAGCAGGGGACTAGCAGTAATTTATGAGCAGTTCTTC.

This clonotype was recorded a few times. The V gene is TRBV27, the J gene TRBJ2-3; D may be TRBD1 or TRBD2 (5 bases each). The V and J ends lost 2 bases and 2 bases respectively, with 11 bases between them. The CDR3 is made up of 15 amino acids. Germline CDR1 MNHEY, CDR2 SMNVEV (reference sequence). CDR3 residues: CASSLMGTFTDTQYF. In DNA, the CDR3 is TGTGCCAGCAGTTTAATGGGGACGTTCACAGATACGCAGTATTTT.

This chain joins TRBV7-2 and TRBJ2-7; D may match TRBD1 or TRBD2 (5 bases each). Germline loops: CDR1 SGHTA, CDR2 FQGNSA. This CDR3 region has 16 residues. With 1 base removed from V and 1 base from J, the gap between germline ends came to 14 bases. CDR3 region: CASSLERREGSYEQYF. CDR3 in DNA: TGTGCCAGCAGCTTAGAACGGCGAGAGGGGTCCTACGAGCAGTACTTC.

This clonotype was seen only a few times. The chain couples TRBV10-3 to TRBJ2-7, with 9 bases that match TRBD2. Trimming at V came to 4 bases and at J to 6 bases, leaving 28 bases not matched to a gene. CDR1 and CDR2 from the germline V gene are ENHRY and SYGVKD. This CDR3 contains 21 residues. CDR3 DNA: TGTGCCATCAGTGCAAGCGCAGAGGCTAGCGGGAAGATGTTAGAGGTCTCCGAGCAGTACTTC. Amino acid sequence: CAISASAEASGKMLEVSEQYF.

The chain uses TRBV10-3 and TRBJ1-2; D is perhaps TRBD1 (6 bases). Germline-derived CDR1 and CDR2 are ENHRY and SYGVKD. The V end was cut by 5 bases, the J end by 8 bases, with 9 bases between. The CDR3 loop spans 11 amino acids. The chain's CDR3 is CAISPGDGYTF. The CDR3 DNA sequence: TGTGCCATCAGTCCAGGGGACGGCTACACCTTC.

This clonotype appeared a few times. The J gene is TRBJ2-1, the V gene TRBV15; TRBD1 aligns across 7 bases. The germline CDR1 and CDR2 sequences are LNHNV and YYDKDF (reference sequence). With 5 bases clipped from V and 9 bases from J, the junction kept 13 bases outside the gene matches. The CDR3 has 15 residues. CDR3 sequence: CATSSGPQGSGEQFF. The CDR3 DNA reads TGTGCCACCAGCTCTGGCCCACAGGGGTCCGGTGAGCAGTTCTTC.

The chain combines TRBV6-1 with TRBJ2-1; 8 bases map to TRBD2. V lost 6 bases and J lost 6; bases outside the gene matches: 10. CDR1 MNHNS and CDR2 SASEGT come from the germline V gene. The CDR3 runs to 15 residues. This chain's CDR3 is CASSGLAGLANEQFF. CDR3 DNA sequence: TGTGCCAGCAGCGGCTTAGCGGGACTCGCCAATGAGCAGTTCTTC.

The chain joins TRBV7-9 to TRBJ2-7, with 10 bases fitting TRBD1. J lost 6 bases, V lost 1 base, and 9 bases had no gene match. There are 16 residues in the CDR3. CDR1 is SEHNR, CDR2 FQNEAQ, per germline (reference sequence). The CDR3 here is CASSLVFDRGQAEQYF. In DNA, the CDR3 is TGTGCCAGCAGCTTAGTATTCGACAGGGGGCAGGCCGAGCAGTACTTC.

The chain joins TRBV12-3 or TRBV12-4 to TRBJ2-7; D remains unclear. V lost 2 bases and J lost 3, with 11 bases in between. The CDR3 is 14 residues long. The CDR3 loop reads CASSLFDWGYEQYF. The CDR3 bases are TGTGCCAGCAGTTTATTCGACTGGGGCTACGAGCAGTACTTC.

The chain carries TRBV18 and TRBJ2-7; no firm D call. V shed 0 bases and J shed 0 bases, with 9 bases lying between them. The V gene's germline CDR1 is KGHSH and CDR2 LQKENI. The CDR3 is 15 amino acids. The CDR3 nucleotides are TGTGCCAGCTCACCACCGTCTGCAAGCTCCTACGAGCAGTACTTC. Its translation is CASSPPSASSYEQYF.

The chain couples TRBV5-4 to TRBJ2-7; 7 nucleotides line up with TRBD2. Trimming removed 1 base from V and 2 bases from J; junction bases left unmatched: 3. Per germline, CDR1 SGHNT and CDR2 YYREEE (reference sequence). This CDR3 is 14 amino acids long. CDR3 coding DNA: TGTGCCAGCAGCTTGAGGACTAGACCCTACGAGCAGTACTTC. Its translation: CASSLRTRPYEQYF. Looking up the rest from reference TRBV5-4 and TRBJ2-7 gives the full variable domain: ETGVTQSPTHLIKTRGQQVTLRCSSQSGHNTVSWYQQALGQGPQFIFQYYREEENGRGNFPPRFSGLQFPNYSSELNVNALELDDSALYLCASSLRTRPYEQYFGPGTRLTVT.

This clonotype was detected a few times. The V and J genes are TRBV24-1 and TRBJ2-1; TRBD1 matches 10 bases. V dropped 4 bases and J dropped 7; count of bases not matched to a gene: 12. The CDR3 loop spans 17 amino acids. Germline V gives CDR1 KGHDR, CDR2 SFDVKD. The CDR3 sequence is CATSDAPGTGDSNEQFF. CDR3 DNA sequence: TGTGCCACCAGTGACGCCCCCGGGACAGGGGATTCTAATGAGCAGTTCTTC.

This clonotype was seen once. A read error may be the cause here, since a much bigger clone is one base away. The chain uses TRBV5-1 and TRBJ2-1, with D hard to call. CDR1 and CDR2 (germline): SGHRS, YFSETQ. This CDR3 comprises 12 residues. The CDR3 sequence is CASSLILDEQLF. In nucleotides, the CDR3 is TGCGCCAGCAGCTTGATCCTCGATGAGCAGTTATTC. Full variable domain (remainder filled in from reference TRBV5-1 and TRBJ2-1): KAGVTQTPRYLIKTRGQQVTLSCSPISGHRSVSWYQQTPGQGLQFLFEYFSETQRNKGNFPGRFSGRQFSNSRSEMNVSTLELGDSALYLCASSLILDEQLFGPGTRLTVL.

This clonotype has just a few counts. This chain joins TRBV19 and TRBJ1-1, with D perhaps TRBD1 (5 bases). Trimming pared 3 bases from V and 3 bases from J, leaving 14 bases between. The CDR3 loop spans 15 amino acids. CDR1 is LNHDA, CDR2 SQIVND, per germline (reference sequence). The CDR3 reads CASSIDMRGDTEAFF. The CDR3 DNA follows: TGTGCCAGTAGTATCGACATGAGGGGCGACACTGAAGCTTTCTTT.

This clonotype was seen more than once but under ten times. The V gene is TRBV4-3, the J gene TRBJ2-7; 12 bases align to TRBD2. The CDR3 covers 14 residues. The J segment lost 7 bases and the V segment lost 1 base, leaving 2 bases of the junction unmatched. Germline V lookup: CDR1 LGHNA, CDR2 YSLEER. CDR3 protein: CASSQVTSGREQYF. The CDR3, as DNA: TGCGCCAGCAGCCAAGTGACTAGCGGGAGAGAGCAGTACTTC.

The V and J genes are TRBV19 and TRBJ2-5; the match to TRBD2 covers 7 bases. CDR3 size: 16 residues. Germline trimming cut 7 bases from V and 3 bases from J; bases unmatched to any gene: 14. CDR1 and CDR2 from the germline V gene are LNHDA and SQIVND (reference sequence). DNA of the CDR3: TGTGCCAGTAAAGGGATCGGGGGAGGGAAGAAAGAGACCCAGTACTTC. Amino acid sequence: CASKGIGGGKKETQYF.

The chain uses TRBV4-2 and TRBJ1-6; weak D call: TRBD1 (5 bases). The CDR3 spans 15 residues. The V gene's germline CDR1 is LGHNA and CDR2 YNFKEQ. Trimming left V 4 bases short and J 8 bases short, with 15 bases between. The CDR3 loop reads CASSPVAGTDSPLHF. The DNA of the CDR3 is TGTGCCAGCAGCCCCGTAGCAGGGACGGATTCACCCCTCCACTTT.

The CDR3 sequence is CAIRSLDNEQFF. DNA of the CDR3: TGTGCCATCAGATCGCTAGACAATGAGCAGTTCTTC. The chain carries TRBV10-3 and TRBJ2-1; D is uncertain. Trimming stripped 6 bases from V and 5 bases from J, with 8 bases between. Germline V gene sequence: CDR1 ENHRY, CDR2 SYGVKD. CDR3 size: 12 residues.

Many counts were recorded for this clonotype. The chain carries TRBV20-1 and TRBJ1-1, with a tentative D call TRBD1 (5 bases). This CDR3 has 12 amino acids. CDR1 and CDR2 from the germline V gene are DFQATT and SNEGSKA (reference sequence). Trimming removed 7 bases from V and 3 bases from J, with 12 bases in between. The DNA for the CDR3 is TGCAGTGTTTACGACAGCTACACTGAAGCTTTCTTT. This translates into CSVYDSYTEAFF.

The chain combines TRBV7-2 with TRBJ2-3; D possibly uses TRBD1 or TRBD2 (5 bases each). The CDR3 totals 16 residues. Germline V CDR1 and CDR2: SGHTA, FQGNSA. The V gene lost 4 bases and the J gene lost 6 bases, with 20 bases spanning the gap. Written as DNA, the CDR3 is TGTGCCAGCAGCTACCTACGGGATTGGGGGAGCGATACGCAGTATTTT. It encodes CASSYLRDWGSDTQYF.

The chain is built from TRBV20-1 and TRBJ1-2; D is unresolved. This CDR3 is built from 12 residues. Germline V CDR1 and CDR2: DFQATT, SNEGSKA (reference sequence). Trimming stripped 0 bases from V and 6 bases from J, with 8 bases between. CDR3 bases: TGCAGTGCTAGAGATCAGGCGGATGGCTACACCTTC. This encodes CSARDQADGYTF.